This T cell receptor beta chain was documented in a study of response to subunit inactivated influenza vaccine. This clonotype was found a few times. Its matching antigen is unknown. Whole-study findings and limits: The study's authors posited that every seasonal influenza vaccination enlists few new T cells.

The V gene end was trimmed by 5 bases and the J gene end by 6 bases; junction bases not matched to a gene: 5. The CDR3 length is 13 residues. TCRdb recomputed calls from the RT-PCR reads with MiXCR, one row per CDR3 protein. Among approximately 490,000 distinct CDR3 sequences listed, approximately 7.3% were seen once. The chain carries TRBV12-3 or TRBV12-4 and TRBJ1-2; 8 positions agree with TRBD1. Source: PBMCs from blood, taken less than 30 months after vaccination. The clonotype comes from a man between 50 and 75 years old who received an inactivated influenza vaccine. DNA for the CDR3: TGTGCCAGCAGTATAAGGACAGGGAATGGCTACACCTTC. Amino acid sequence: CASSIRTGNGYTF.